This T cell receptor (beta chain) was obtained from a study of identical twins. The study's findings and limits: Compared with unrelated sharing, twin-shared out-of-frame alpha sequences had more low-probability sequences.

V dropped 1 base and J dropped 3; count of bases not matched to a gene: 10. Germline-derived CDR1 and CDR2 are SGHTA and FQGNSA. The CDR3 sequence is 17 residues long. There are a few counts of this clonotype. No antigen is known for it. TCRdb redid the calling of the 5' RACE reads with MiXCR, one entry per CDR3 protein. The table has around 1.7 million distinct CDR3 sequences, around a third seen once. Sequences were obtained from cord blood. The sequence derives from a newborn girl in good health. This rearrangement joins TRBV7-2 to TRBJ2-3, with TRBD2 identical over 7 bases. CDR3 sequence: CASSLVWSSGYTDTQYF. The CDR3 coding sequence is TGTGCCAGCAGCTTAGTGTGGAGTAGCGGGTATACAGATACGCAGTATTTT.